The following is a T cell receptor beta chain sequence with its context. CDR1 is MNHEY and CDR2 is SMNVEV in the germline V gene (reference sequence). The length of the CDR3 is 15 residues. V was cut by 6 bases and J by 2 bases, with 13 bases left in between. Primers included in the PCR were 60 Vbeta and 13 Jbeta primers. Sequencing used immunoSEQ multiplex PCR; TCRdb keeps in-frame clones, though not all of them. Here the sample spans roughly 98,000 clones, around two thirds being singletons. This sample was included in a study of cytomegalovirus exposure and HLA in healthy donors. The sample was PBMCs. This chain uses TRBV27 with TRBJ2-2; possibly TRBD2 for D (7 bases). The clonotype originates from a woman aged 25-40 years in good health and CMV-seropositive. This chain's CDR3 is CASRDGGLNTGELFF. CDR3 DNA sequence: TGTGCCAGCAGAGACGGGGGGCTTAACACCGGGGAGCTGTTTTTT.